The 18 T cell receptor beta chains below all came from one sample that was sequenced in a study of shared clonotypes between healthy human individuals. Positive CCR7 selection of CD45RO-negative cells yielded the naive CD8 cells, and terminally differentiated effector memory CD45RA+ cells were excluded. Repertoires were generated with immunoSEQ multiplex PCR, while TCRdb's copy carries only in-frame clones and drops some. The table includes about 800,000 clones, around 96% detected once. The source material was naive CD8+ T cells sorted from blood. Receptors originate from a man aged 25 to 45 in good health.

The rearrangement links TRBV9 to TRBJ2-1; D is perhaps TRBD2 (5 bases). Trimming removed 1 base from V and 7 bases from J, with 9 bases in between. CDR1 and CDR2 (germline): SGDLS, YYNGEE. The CDR3 covers 13 residues. The CDR3 loop reads CASSVMDLNEQFF. CDR3 DNA sequence: TGTGCCAGCAGCGTAATGGACTTGAATGAGCAGTTCTTC.

The chain joins TRBV30 to TRBJ1-1; tentative D call: TRBD1 (5 bases). The ends were cut back, 7 bases at V and 3 bases at J, with 12 bases in the middle. The CDR3 runs 12 residues. Germline V lookup: CDR1 GTSNPN, CDR2 SVGIG (reference sequence). CDR3 region: CASDEGHTEAFF. Written as DNA, the CDR3 is TGTGCCTCCGATGAGGGGCACACTGAAGCTTTCTTT.

The rearrangement links TRBV27 to TRBJ2-7, with TRBD1 matching 9 bases. The CDR3 runs 14 residues. Trimming removed 5 bases from V and 6 bases from J; junction bases left unmatched: 8. Germline loops: CDR1 MNHEY, CDR2 SMNVEV (reference sequence). CDR3 region: CASSPGTGWGEQYF. The CDR3 coding sequence is TGTGCCAGCAGTCCAGGGACAGGGTGGGGCGAGCAGTACTTC.

V and J are TRBV13 and TRBJ2-1; 10 nucleotides agree with TRBD2. V shed 5 bases, J shed 8 bases, and the junction held 12 bases outside the gene matches. This CDR3 is built from 16 residues. Germline assignment: CDR1 PRHDT and CDR2 FYEKMQ (reference sequence). Here the CDR3 DNA reads TGTGCCAGCAGCCTCATACTAGCGGGAAGCCCCGATGAGCAGTTCTTC. Its protein is CASSLILAGSPDEQFF.

The chain links TRBV9 to TRBJ1-3; TRBD1 aligns across 10 bases. Germline V gene sequence: CDR1 SGDLS, CDR2 YYNGEE. The CDR3 runs to 14 residues. V was pared by 5 bases and J by 3 bases, with 2 bases of the junction left unmatched. The DNA of the CDR3 is TGTGCCAGCAGAGGGACAGGGGATGGAAACACCATATATTTT. Encoded protein: CASRGTGDGNTIYF.

The genes are TRBV19 and TRBJ2-2; D remains ambiguous. Germline V gives CDR1 LNHDA, CDR2 SQIVND (reference sequence). Between the trimmed V and J ends, which lost 0 bases and 7 bases, there was a span of 9 bases. CDR3 size: 14 residues. The CDR3 DNA reads as TGTGCCAGTAGTATAGATCTGAGTCGCGGGGAGCTGTTTTTT. Its translation is CASSIDLSRGELFF.

In nucleotides, the CDR3 is TGCGCCAGCAGCCAAGATACCGTGGCTAACTATGGCTACACCTTC. It is translated as CASSQDTVANYGYTF. The chain has TRBV4-3 and TRBJ1-2; D is uncertain. This CDR3 has 15 amino acids. Looked up from germline, CDR1 is LGHNA and CDR2 is YSLEER. Trimming removed 0 bases from V and 0 bases from J, with 8 bases in between.

The rearrangement joins TRBV7-9 to TRBJ2-5; 7 bases match TRBD2. The ends lost 5 bases at V and 1 base at J; junction bases unmatched: 10. The CDR3 sequence is 16 residues long. Germline loops: CDR1 SEHNR, CDR2 FQNEAQ (reference sequence). CDR3 loop: CASSHSPGRSQETQYF. The DNA of the CDR3 is TGTGCCAGCAGCCACTCCCCCGGGAGGTCCCAAGAGACCCAGTACTTC.

This chain links TRBV10-2 with TRBJ2-5; tentative D call: TRBD2 (6 bases). V dropped 6 bases and J dropped 5 bases, with 16 bases sitting between them. This CDR3 is 14 amino acids long. CDR1 WSHSY and CDR2 SAAADI come from the germline V gene. CDR3 sequence: CASSQGVAEETQYF. Here the CDR3 DNA reads TGCGCCAGCAGCCAAGGGGTAGCGGAGGAGACCCAGTACTTC.

This chain uses TRBV9 with TRBJ2-1, with TRBD1 matching 11 bases. J gave up 15 bases and V 5 bases, and 4 bases lay outside the gene matches. CDR1 is SGDLS and CDR2 is YYNGEE in the germline V gene. CDR3 length: 11 amino acids. The CDR3 spells CASSTDRGLFF. The CDR3, as DNA: TGTGCCAGCAGTACGGACAGGGGGCTGTTCTTC.

The chain combines TRBV9 with TRBJ2-3; tentatively, D is TRBD2 (5 bases). V lost 2 bases and J 3 bases, leaving 13 bases between the germline ends. Germline CDR1 reads SGDLS; CDR2 reads YYNGEE. CDR3 length: 15 amino acids. The CDR3 sequence: CASSVRGRETDTQYF. In nucleotides, the CDR3 is TGTGCCAGCAGCGTGAGAGGTCGGGAAACAGATACGCAGTATTTT.

On this clone: Other DNA sequences within the sample encode an identical CDR3. This chain joins TRBV29-1 and TRBJ2-5; no reliable D call. CDR1 SQVTM and CDR2 ANQGSEA come from the germline V gene. V was shortened by 0 bases and J by 5 bases, with 4 bases between the two germline ends. The CDR3 sequence is 11 residues long. The CDR3 loop reads CSVEDLETQYF. DNA for the CDR3: TGCAGCGTTGAAGATTTGGAGACCCAGTACTTC.

The rearrangement links TRBV29-1 to TRBJ2-7; 10 bases agree with TRBD1. This CDR3 region has 15 residues. Germline assignment: CDR1 SQVTM and CDR2 ANQGSEA. V gave up 1 base and J gave up 2 bases; unmatched junction bases: 5. CDR3 sequence reads: CSVEVRGTGAYEQYF. For the CDR3, the DNA is TGCAGCGTTGAAGTAAGGGGGACAGGGGCCTACGAGCAGTACTTC.

This chain joins TRBV5-5 and TRBJ1-4, with D unclear. From germline, CDR1 is SGHKS and CDR2 YYEKEE (reference sequence). CDR3 length equals 16 residues. The V gene lost 4 bases and the J gene lost 8 bases, with 21 bases spanning the gap. CDR3 loop: CASSLRLGPAGEKLFF. CDR3 DNA: TGTGCCAGCAGCCTGCGACTAGGACCGGCGGGGGAAAAACTGTTTTTT.

The chain employs TRBV11-3 and TRBJ2-1; 9 positions match TRBD2. The CDR3 totals 16 residues. The junction had 9 bases not matched to a gene; V was cut back by 5 bases and J by 4 bases. CDR1 SGHNT and CDR2 YENEEA come from the germline V gene. CDR3 coding DNA: TGTGCCAGCAGCGGCTATAGCGGGAGTACATACAATGAGCAGTTCTTC. Its translation: CASSGYSGSTYNEQFF.

This chain links TRBV14 with TRBJ1-2, with TRBD1 matching 7 bases. Germline CDR1 and CDR2: SGHDN and FVKESK. This CDR3 is 14 amino acids long. With V trimmed by 4 bases and J by 5 bases, 7 bases remained unmatched. CDR3 protein: CASSRLGTAYGYTF. DNA for the CDR3: TGTGCCAGCAGCCGCCTTGGGACAGCTTATGGCTACACCTTC. Based on the CDR3 plus reference TRBV14 and TRBJ1-2, the full variable domain is EAGVTQFPSHSVIEKGQTVTLRCDPISGHDNLYWYRRVMGKEIKFLLHFVKESKQDESGMPNNRFLAERTGGTYSTLKVQPAELEDSGVYFCASSRLGTAYGYTFGSGTRLTVV.

This clone appeared a single time. This chain uses TRBV15 with TRBJ2-1, with 14 bases fitting TRBD2. Germline V CDR1 and CDR2: LNHNV, YYDKDF (reference sequence). The CDR3 loop spans 16 amino acids. The V segment lost 3 bases and the J segment 7 bases; nucleotides outside the gene matches: 5. Written as DNA, the CDR3 is TGTGCCACCAGCAGGGGGGGACTAGCGGGAGAAAATGAGCAGTTCTTC. Its translation is CATSRGGLAGENEQFF.

This sequence joins TRBV30 and TRBJ2-7, with D maybe TRBD1 (5 bases). Germline CDR1 GTSNPN, CDR2 SVGIG (reference sequence). The CDR3 is made up of 20 amino acids. V was shortened by 1 base and J by 7 bases, with 35 bases between the two germline ends. CDR3 loop: CAWSALLAGEAQDTTSEQYF. The CDR3 DNA reads TGTGCCTGGAGTGCCCTTTTGGCAGGAGAGGCTCAGGACACTACGAGTGAGCAGTACTTC.